The clone carrying this T cell receptor beta chain was found a few times. The sequenced template was cDNA made from the entire isolated RNA. Profiled with immunoSEQ multiplex PCR; TCRdb holds only in-frame clones, not every one. This sample has under 500,000 clones, with around 28% found just once. Germline V lookup: CDR1 ENHRY, CDR2 SYGVKD. The CDR3 spans 13 residues. V gave up 10 bases and J gave up 0 bases, with 10 bases separating them. This sample stems from a study of beta chain features in type 1 diabetes. Sorting with CD45RO/CCR7/CD25/CD127/CD95/CD27 yielded naive, central memory, regulatory and stem-like memory CD4+ cells.

The receptor was isolated from a man aged 18 to 29 in good health. The sample taken for sequencing was naive CD4+ T cells from blood. This chain joins TRBV10-3 and TRBJ2-1, with D possibly matching TRBD1 (6 bases). CDR3 in amino acids: CATSDSSYNEQFF. The CDR3 nucleotides are TGTGCCACCTCGGACAGCTCCTACAATGAGCAGTTCTTC.